Listed below are T cell receptor beta chains from one sample, sequenced in a study of shared clonotypes between healthy human individuals. Sequenced by immunoSEQ multiplex PCR; TCRdb stores in-frame clones only, minus some. The data contain 2 million to 2.5 million clones, nearly 97% of them singletons. The sequencing input was naive CD4+ T cells sorted from blood. These receptors all come from a man between 18 and 29 years old in good health. CDR3s include the opening cysteine and the closing phenylalanine or tryptophan. D genes are given only for firm matches. Clone size is given for some rows only: seen once, a few or many times, or a class if the clone is expanded.

TRBV18	-	TRBJ2-1	-	TGTGCCAGCTCACCACCGGCGAGGGGCGGCGAGCAGTTCTTC	CASSPPARGGEQFF
TRBV7-6	-	TRBJ1-1	-	TGTGCCAGCAGCTTAGGCGTCGGGGGGAAAACTGAAGCTTTCTTT	CASSLGVGGKTEAFF
TRBV30	-	TRBJ1-2	-	TGTGCCTGGAGTGTAAGGGCAGGGCAGGGTGGCTACACCTTC	CAWSVRAGQGGYTF
TRBV6-1	-	TRBJ1-6	TRBD1	TGTGCCAGCAGGGGAGGGGACAGGGGTTCACCCCTCCACTTT	CASRGGDRGSPLHF
TRBV12-2	-	TRBJ2-7	-	TGTGCAAGTCGCCCCCGTGTAAGCCGGTACTACGAGCAGTACTTC	CASRPRVSRYYEQYF
TRBV6-5	-	TRBJ2-7	TRBD2	TGTGCCAGCGGCCGGCGGGAGGGAGACGAGCAGTACTTC	CASGRREGDEQYF
TRBV7-9	-	TRBJ2-6	-	TGTGCCAGCAGCATCTGGCCTGCCGGTGGGGCCAACGTCCTGACTTTC	CASSIWPAGGANVLTF
TRBV18	-	TRBJ1-5	-	TGTGCCAGCTCACAGGAAAGGATTGCTCAGCCCCAGCATTTT	CASSQERIAQPQHF
TRBV5-6	-	TRBJ1-4	-	TGTGCCAGCAGCGTCACAGGGATTGTAGCTAATGAAAAACTGTTTTTT	CASSVTGIVANEKLFF
TRBV18	-	TRBJ1-3	-	TGTGCCAGCTCACCGAGCGGTCTCTCTGGAAACACCATATATTTT	CASSPSGLSGNTIYF
TRBV18	-	TRBJ1-2	-	TGTGCCAGCTCAGGGGACGTGATGGAAGGCTACACCTTC	CASSGDVMEGYTF
TRBV5-1	-	TRBJ2-5	TRBD1	TGCGCCAGCAGCTTGGGGGACAGGGGGCCGGGTGAGACCCAGTACTTC	CASSLGDRGPGETQYF
TRBV9	once	TRBJ2-7	TRBD2	TGTGCCAGCAGCGTGGGTAGCGGGGTCTCCTACGAGCAGTACTTC	CASSVGSGVSYEQYF
TRBV6-1	-	TRBJ2-7	-	TGTGCCAGCAGTGAAGGGTGGGAGGCCCCCTACGAGCAGTACTTC	CASSEGWEAPYEQYF
TRBV7-8	-	TRBJ1-1	-	TGTGCCAGCAGCGCCGGGACATTGAACACTGAAGCTTTCTTT	CASSAGTLNTEAFF
TRBV6-1	-	TRBJ2-3	-	TGTGCCAGCAGTGACCCCCTCAGACAGATCACAGATACGCAGTATTTT	CASSDPLRQITDTQYF
TRBV28	once	TRBJ1-4	-	TGTGCCAGCAGTTTAGGGGGACGAGGGGATGAAAAACTGTTTTTT	CASSLGGRGDEKLFF
TRBV10-1	-	TRBJ1-6	-	TGCGCCAGCAGGAAGTCGGGTGATTCACCCCTCCACTTT	CASRKSGDSPLHF
TRBV10-3	-	TRBJ1-5	TRBD1	TGTGCCATCAGTGAGTCGGACAGGGCCCTCAATCAGCCCCAGCATTTT	CAISESDRALNQPQHF
TRBV6-1	-	TRBJ2-3	-	TGTGCCAGCAAATGGAGCTGGGGGACAGATACGCAGTATTTT	CASKWSWGTDTQYF
TRBV9	-	TRBJ1-3	TRBD1	TGTGCCAGCAGCGGTGGGACAGCGACTTCTGGAAACACCATATATTTT	CASSGGTATSGNTIYF
TRBV7-2	once	TRBJ2-7	TRBD2	TGTGCCAGCAGCCCGGGACTAGCGGGCTACGAGCAGTACTTC	CASSPGLAGYEQYF
TRBV11-1	-	TRBJ2-7	-	TGTGCCAGCAGCTCAGGGGACGGGAGGACCTACGAGCAGTACTTC	CASSSGDGRTYEQYF
TRBV5-1	-	TRBJ2-1	TRBD1	TGCGCCAGCAGCTTCTCCAGGGGGCTCAGACTTAACAATGAGCAGTTCTTC	CASSFSRGLRLNNEQFF
TRBV7-6	-	TRBJ1-3	-	TGTGCCAGCAGCTTAGGGGGTGCAGGGGCTGGAAACACCATATATTTT	CASSLGGAGAGNTIYF
TRBV6-1	-	TRBJ1-6	TRBD1	TGTGCCAGCAGTGGGGGACAGGGCCATTCACCCCTCCACTTT	CASSGGQGHSPLHF
TRBV6-6	once	TRBJ2-2	-	TGTGCCAGCAGTTACTCCCAGGGGGAGCTGTTTTTT	CASSYSQGELFF
TRBV14	-	TRBJ1-2	-	TGTGCCAGCAGCCATCCATTCGGACAGACCTTATATGGCTACACCTTC	CASSHPFGQTLYGYTF
TRBV6-5	-	TRBJ1-2	-	TGTGCCAGCAGTTACTCCGCCGGGGGCTATGGCTACACCTTC	CASSYSAGGYGYTF
TRBV7-2	-	TRBJ2-3	-	TGTGCCAGCAGCTTAGACTCAGATACGCAGTATTTT	CASSLDSDTQYF
TRBV11-1	-	TRBJ1-1	-	TGTGCCAGCACCCGTCTCTCGGGGGGCAACACTGAAGCTTTCTTT	CASTRLSGGNTEAFF
TRBV6-5	few	TRBJ1-5	-	TGTGCCAGCAGTCGACAGCACAATCAGCCCCAGCATTTT	CASSRQHNQPQHF
TRBV12-5	-	TRBJ2-1	-	TGTGCTAGTGGTTCCCTAGGGAAAAAAACTTACAATGAGCAGTTCTTC	CASGSLGKKTYNEQFF
TRBV7-8	-	TRBJ1-2	TRBD1	TGTGCCAGCAGCTCCGGACAGGGTGGTAACTATGGCTACACCTTC	CASSSGQGGNYGYTF
TRBV9	-	TRBJ2-7	TRBD2	TGTGCCAGCAGCGTGACTAGCGGGAGGCTTGACGAGCAGTACTTC	CASSVTSGRLDEQYF
TRBV6-1	-	TRBJ2-1	TRBD2	TGTGCCAGCAGTGAAGGACTAGCGGGAGGGAAAAACAATGAGCAGTTCTTC	CASSEGLAGGKNNEQFF
TRBV29-1	-	TRBJ2-5	TRBD1	TGCAGCGTTGGGGGACAGAAAGAGACCCAGTACTTC	CSVGGQKETQYF
TRBV6-1	-	TRBJ2-3	TRBD2	TGTGCCAGCAGACGGGGGGAACTTAGCACAGATACGCAGTATTTT	CASRRGELSTDTQYF
TRBV28	-	TRBJ2-1	TRBD2	TGTGCCAGCAGGTCCGGGACTAGCGGGCTGACTACCTACAATGAGCAGTTCTTC	CASRSGTSGLTTYNEQFF
TRBV6-1	-	TRBJ2-5	TRBD2	TGTGCCAGCAGTGCCTCCGGGGGGGTTCAGACCCAGTACTTC	CASSASGGVQTQYF
TRBV27	-	TRBJ1-6	-	TGTGCCAGCAAGGGACTGAGGAATTCACCCCTCCACTTT	CASKGLRNSPLHF
TRBV30	-	TRBJ2-3	TRBD2	TGTGCCTGGACTAGCGGGAGGGGGGGTACGCAGTATTTT	CAWTSGRGGTQYF
TRBV5-1	-	TRBJ1-4	-	TGCGCCAGCAGCTTGGCAGGGAGGAACGAAAAACTGTTTTTT	CASSLAGRNEKLFF
TRBV2	-	TRBJ1-1	TRBD1	TGTGCCAGCAGTGATGAGACAGGGGCCAGGGCTTTCTTT	CASSDETGARAFF
TRBV9	once	TRBJ2-1	-	TGTGCCAGCAGCGCTAGCCCTACCTCCTACAATGAGCAGTTCTTC	CASSASPTSYNEQFF
TRBV5-1	-	TRBJ2-7	-	TGCGCCAGCAGCTTGACAGCGAGCTCCTACGAGCAGTACTTC	CASSLTASSYEQYF
TRBV4-1	-	TRBJ1-5	-	TGCGCCAGCAGCCAAGCCACAGGTCAGCCCCAGCATTTT	CASSQATGQPQHF
TRBV11-2	-	TRBJ1-2	-	TGTGCCAGCAGACAAAGCGGGGCGGGCTATGGCTACACCTTC	CASRQSGAGYGYTF
TRBV29-1	-	TRBJ2-3	-	TGCAGCGCGGGGCCCGGGACAACTAGCACAGATACGCAGTATTTT	CSAGPGTTSTDTQYF
TRBV5-1	-	TRBJ2-7	-	TGCGCCAGCAGCTCCACTGGCGTCGGTTCCTACGAGCAGTACTTC	CASSSTGVGSYEQYF
TRBV14	-	TRBJ2-5	TRBD2	TGTGCCAGCAGCCAGCCGGGACTAGGAGAGACCCAGTACTTC	CASSQPGLGETQYF
TRBV15	-	TRBJ1-1	-	TGTGCCACCAGCAGACAGAACATGAACACTGAAGCTTTCTTT	CATSRQNMNTEAFF
TRBV18	once	TRBJ1-6	TRBD1	TGTGCCAGCTCACCACGGACAGGGGGCAACTCACCCCTCCACTTT	CASSPRTGGNSPLHF
TRBV6-6	-	TRBJ1-5	TRBD1	TGTGCCAGCACCACTACGGGACAGGGCAGCAATCAGCCCCAGCATTTT	CASTTTGQGSNQPQHF